One and the same sample provided the 15 T cell receptor beta chains below, sequenced in a study of T cell responses to AZD1222 COVID-19 vaccine. Sequencing used immunoSEQ multiplex PCR; TCRdb keeps in-frame clones, though not all of them. The profile shows roughly 140,000 clones, about 81% of them singletons. The source was peripheral blood, collected on day 0 of MenACWY control vaccination. These receptor sequences come from an adult in good health.

The V and J genes are TRBV19 and TRBJ1-1; D uncertain. The CDR3 covers 13 residues. Germline assignment: CDR1 LNHDA and CDR2 SQIVND (reference sequence). Trimming took off 6 bases at V and 4 bases at J, with 12 bases between the two ends. CDR3 sequence reads: CASRTDGITEAFF. CDR3 bases: TGTGCCAGTAGAACGGACGGGATCACTGAAGCTTTCTTT.

The count of this clone is one. V gene TRBV10-3 combines with J gene TRBJ1-1; tentatively, D is TRBD1 (6 bases). The CDR3 length is 14 residues. Trimming stripped 3 bases from V and 4 bases from J, with 12 bases between. The germline gives CDR1 ENHRY, CDR2 SYGVKD. Here the CDR3 DNA reads TGTGCCATCAGTGAACAGGGCAAGACCACTGAAGCTTTCTTT. Translated, it gives CAISEQGKTTEAFF.

V gene TRBV24-1 combines with J gene TRBJ2-1; possibly TRBD2 for D (6 bases). Germline CDR1 and CDR2: KGHDR and SFDVKD. V dropped 4 bases and J dropped 3 bases, with 15 bases sitting between them. The CDR3 sequence is 16 residues long. The CDR3 DNA is TGTGCCACCAGTGACACGGACTATCTTGGCTACAATGAGCAGTTCTTC. Protein sequence: CATSDTDYLGYNEQFF.

This sequence joins TRBV10-2 and TRBJ1-1; no clear D gene. V was clipped by 6 bases and J by 1 base, with 3 bases between them. The germline gives CDR1 WSHSY, CDR2 SAAADI. The CDR3 is 11 residues long. This CDR3 is CASRENTEAFF. The CDR3 DNA sequence: TGCGCCAGCAGGGAGAACACTGAAGCTTTCTTT.

The genes are TRBV7-2 and TRBJ1-2; D is ambiguous. V dropped 2 bases and J dropped 0 bases, with 4 bases sitting between them. There are 13 residues in the CDR3. CDR1 is SGHTA and CDR2 is FQGNSA in the germline V gene. The DNA of the CDR3 is TGTGCCAGCAGCTTACAGGCTAACTATGGCTACACCTTC. Residues: CASSLQANYGYTF.

The chain uses TRBV7-9 and TRBJ2-3; perhaps TRBD1 as D (6 bases). There are 14 residues in the CDR3. Trimming shortened V by 5 bases and J by 0 bases, and 9 bases separated the two germline ends. The germline V gene has CDR1 SEHNR and CDR2 FQNEAQ (reference sequence). The CDR3 protein is CASSMGQSTDTQYF. Written as DNA, the CDR3 is TGTGCCAGCAGCATGGGACAAAGCACAGATACGCAGTATTTT.

The gene calls are TRBV5-1 and TRBJ1-2; TRBD1 is a possible D gene (6 bases). Germline CDR1 and CDR2: SGHRS and YFSETQ. V lost 5 bases and J lost 0, with 23 bases in between. This CDR3 is 18 amino acids long. This chain's CDR3 is CASRLRSGTYLSNYGYTF. The CDR3 bases are TGCGCCAGCAGACTCCGATCCGGGACATACCTTTCTAACTATGGCTACACCTTC. The full variable domain, with the rest looked up from reference TRBV5-1 and TRBJ1-2, is KAGVTQTPRYLIKTRGQQVTLSCSPISGHRSVSWYQQTPGQGLQFLFEYFSETQRNKGNFPGRFSGRQFSNSRSEMNVSTLELGDSALYLCASRLRSGTYLSNYGYTFGSGTRLTVV.

The V call is TRBV3-1 (or the pseudogene TRBV3-2), the J call TRBJ2-2, with 7 bases identical to TRBD1. V lost 4 bases to trimming and J lost 7 bases; unmatched junction nucleotides: 15. This CDR3 is built from 17 residues. Looked up from germline, CDR1 is LGHDT and CDR2 is YNNKEL (reference sequence). The CDR3 region is CASSRDPTGAEGGELFF. The CDR3 DNA follows: TGTGCCAGCAGCCGAGACCCCACAGGGGCAGAGGGCGGGGAGCTGTTTTTT.

This clone was counted only a few times. J is TRBJ2-5 and V is TRBV7-9, with TRBD1 as a possible D gene (6 bases). Trimming removed 1 base at V and 3 bases at J, with 12 bases between. The CDR3 sequence is 15 residues long. Germline V gene sequence: CDR1 SEHNR, CDR2 FQNEAQ (reference sequence). The CDR3 protein is CASSLETGTKETQYF. The DNA for the CDR3 is TGTGCCAGCAGCTTAGAGACCGGGACAAAAGAGACCCAGTACTTC.

The rearrangement joins TRBV6-5 to TRBJ2-7; TRBD2 aligns across 7 bases. From germline, CDR1 is MNHEY and CDR2 SVGAGI. V lost 7 bases and J lost 6; bases outside the gene matches: 3. The CDR3 has 11 residues. Here the CDR3 DNA reads TGTGCCAGCACGGGAGGAGGCGAGCAGTACGTC. Residues: CASTGGGEQYV.

The chain couples TRBV2 to TRBJ1-2; D is unresolved. In germline, CDR1 is SNHLY, CDR2 FYNNEI. CDR3 length: 14 amino acids. Trimming stripped 3 bases from V and 4 bases from J, with 12 bases between. In nucleotides, the CDR3 is TGTGCCAGCAGTGATAGGCCGGGAATCTATGGCTACACCTTC. This gives the protein CASSDRPGIYGYTF. The variable domain in full, with the rest retrieved from reference TRBV2 and TRBJ1-2, is EPEVTQTPSHQVTQMGQEVILRCVPISNHLYFYWYRQILGQKVEFLVSFYNNEISEKSEIFDDQFSVERPDGSNFTLKIRSTKLEDSAMYFCASSDRPGIYGYTFGSGTRLTVV.

The count of this clone is one. This chain links TRBV29-1 with TRBJ2-2, with TRBD2 matching 14 bases. The V gene's germline CDR1 is SQVTM and CDR2 ANQGSEA. Trimming at V came to 6 bases and at J to 1 base, leaving 7 bases not matched to a gene. CDR3 size: 17 residues. The CDR3 reads CSVLGLAGGRNTGELFF. As DNA, the CDR3 is TGCAGCGTCCTTGGACTAGCGGGGGGCCGGAACACCGGGGAGCTGTTTTTT.

V and J are TRBV6-5 and TRBJ1-5; D remains unclear. The CDR3 is 13 amino acids. V lost 2 bases and J lost 4, with 6 bases in between. Per germline, CDR1 MNHEY and CDR2 SVGAGI. Here the CDR3 DNA reads TGTGCCAGCAGTTACGGGAGGAATCAGCCCCAGCATTTT. Translated, it gives CASSYGRNQPQHF.

Worth noting for this clone: Other DNA sequences in the sample encode the same CDR3. This chain joins TRBV29-1 and TRBJ2-3; tentatively, D is TRBD2 (6 bases). CDR3 length equals 13 residues. Germline V gene sequence: CDR1 SQVTM, CDR2 ANQGSEA. V lost 6 bases and J 0 bases, leaving 10 bases between the germline ends. CDR3 sequence: CSVVGGSTDTQYF. For the CDR3, the DNA is TGCAGCGTCGTTGGGGGGAGCACAGATACGCAGTATTTT.

The chain links TRBV5-1 to TRBJ2-3; 11 bases fit TRBD2. The germline gives CDR1 SGHRS, CDR2 YFSETQ. The CDR3 contains 17 residues. The V and J ends lost 0 bases and 6 bases, in that order; junction bases with no gene match: 9. DNA for the CDR3: TGCGCCAGCAGCTTGGCGGCTAGCGGGGGGCGGAGCGATACGCAGTATTTT. Encoded protein: CASSLAASGGRSDTQYF. Drawing the rest from reference TRBV5-1 and TRBJ2-3, the complete variable domain is KAGVTQTPRYLIKTRGQQVTLSCSPISGHRSVSWYQQTPGQGLQFLFEYFSETQRNKGNFPGRFSGRQFSNSRSEMNVSTLELGDSALYLCASSLAASGGRSDTQYFGPGTRLTVL.